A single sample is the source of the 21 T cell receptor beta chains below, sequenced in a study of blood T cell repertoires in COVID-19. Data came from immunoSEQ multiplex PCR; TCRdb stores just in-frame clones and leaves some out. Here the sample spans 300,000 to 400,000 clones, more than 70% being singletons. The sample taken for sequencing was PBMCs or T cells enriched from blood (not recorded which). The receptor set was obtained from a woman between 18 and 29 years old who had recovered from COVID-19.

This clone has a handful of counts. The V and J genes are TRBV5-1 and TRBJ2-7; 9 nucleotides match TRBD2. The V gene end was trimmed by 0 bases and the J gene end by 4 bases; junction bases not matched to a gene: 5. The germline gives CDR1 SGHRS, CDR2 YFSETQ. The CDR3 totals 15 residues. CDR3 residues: CASSLVAGGSYEQYF. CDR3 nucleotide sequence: TGCGCCAGCAGCTTGGTGGCGGGGGGGAGTTACGAGCAGTACTTC.

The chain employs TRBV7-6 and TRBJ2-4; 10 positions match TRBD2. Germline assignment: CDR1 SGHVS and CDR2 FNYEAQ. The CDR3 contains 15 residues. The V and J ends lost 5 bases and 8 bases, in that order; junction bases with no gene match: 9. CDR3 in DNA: TGTGCCAGCAGCCCGCAGCGGGGGGGATTAGACATTCAGTACTTC. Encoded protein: CASSPQRGGLDIQYF.

The CDR3 DNA reads TGTGCCAGCAGTTTGACTAATCAGCCCCAGCATTTT. Residues: CASSLTNQPQHF. V usage is TRBV12-3 or TRBV12-4 and J usage is TRBJ1-5; no reliable D call. This CDR3 is 12 amino acids long. Trimming shortened V by 3 bases and J by 4 bases, and 4 bases separated the two germline ends.

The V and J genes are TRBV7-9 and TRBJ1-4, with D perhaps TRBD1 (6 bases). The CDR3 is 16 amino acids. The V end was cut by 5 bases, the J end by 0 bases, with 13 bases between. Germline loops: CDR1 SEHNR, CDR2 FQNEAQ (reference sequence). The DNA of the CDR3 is TGTGCCAGCAGCCTTACAGGGTTTTCAACTAATGAAAAACTGTTTTTT. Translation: CASSLTGFSTNEKLFF.

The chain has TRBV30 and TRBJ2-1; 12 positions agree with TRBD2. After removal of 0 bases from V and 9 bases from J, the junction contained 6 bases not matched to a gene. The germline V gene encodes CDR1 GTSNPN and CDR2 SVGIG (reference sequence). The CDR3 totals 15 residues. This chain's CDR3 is CAWSVSSGGASEQFF. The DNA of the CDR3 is TGTGCCTGGAGTGTATCTAGCGGGGGGGCCAGTGAGCAGTTCTTC.

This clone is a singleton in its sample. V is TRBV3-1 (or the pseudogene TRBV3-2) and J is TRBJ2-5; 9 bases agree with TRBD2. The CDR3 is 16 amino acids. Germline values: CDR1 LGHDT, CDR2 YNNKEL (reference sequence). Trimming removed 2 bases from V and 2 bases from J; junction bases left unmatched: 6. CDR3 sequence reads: CASSQLTSGSQETQYF. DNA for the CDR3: TGTGCCAGCAGCCAACTCACTAGCGGGTCGCAAGAGACCCAGTACTTC.

CDR3 nucleotide sequence: TGTGCCACCGGGGGGACAGGGGGACGGAGTGGCTACACCTTC. Amino acids: CATGGTGGRSGYTF. The J gene is TRBJ1-2, the V gene TRBV19, with 11 nucleotides matching TRBD1. V gave up 10 bases and J gave up 7 bases; unmatched junction bases: 11. The germline V gene encodes CDR1 LNHDA and CDR2 SQIVND (reference sequence). This CDR3 has 14 amino acids.

CDR3 loop: CAWSVQGAGVGYTF. Here the CDR3 DNA reads TGTGCCTGGAGCGTACAGGGGGCAGGGGTTGGCTACACCTTC. The rearrangement links TRBV30 to TRBJ1-2, with 9 bases fitting TRBD1. This CDR3 is built from 14 residues. Unmatched junction bases numbered 9, after V lost 3 bases and J lost 7 bases. From germline, CDR1 is GTSNPN and CDR2 SVGIG (reference sequence).

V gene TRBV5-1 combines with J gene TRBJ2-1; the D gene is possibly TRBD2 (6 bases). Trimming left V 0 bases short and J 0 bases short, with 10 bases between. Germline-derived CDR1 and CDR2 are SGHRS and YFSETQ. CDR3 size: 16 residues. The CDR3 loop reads CASSLAGGGSYNEQFF. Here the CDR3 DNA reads TGCGCCAGCAGCTTGGCCGGGGGAGGCTCCTACAATGAGCAGTTCTTC.

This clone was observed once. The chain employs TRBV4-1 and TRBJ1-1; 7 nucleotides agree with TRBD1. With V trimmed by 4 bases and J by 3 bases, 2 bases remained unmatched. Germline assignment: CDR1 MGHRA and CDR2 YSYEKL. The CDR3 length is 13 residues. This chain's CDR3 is CASSLRGDTEAFF. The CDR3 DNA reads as TGCGCCAGCAGCCTCAGGGGGGACACTGAAGCTTTCTTT.

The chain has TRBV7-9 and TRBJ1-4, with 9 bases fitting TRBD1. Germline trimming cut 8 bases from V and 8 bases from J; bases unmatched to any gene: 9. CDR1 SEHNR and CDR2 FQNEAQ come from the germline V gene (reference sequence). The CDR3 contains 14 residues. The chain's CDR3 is CASSRQGVEEKLFF. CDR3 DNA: TGTGCCAGCTCCAGACAGGGGGTGGAGGAAAAACTGTTTTTT. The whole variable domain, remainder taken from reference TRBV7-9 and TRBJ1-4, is DTGVSQNPRHKITKRGQNVTFRCDPISEHNRLYWYRQTLGQGPEFLTYFQNEAQLEKSRLLSDRFSAERPKGSFSTLEIQRTEQGDSAMYLCASSRQGVEEKLFFGSGTQLSVL.

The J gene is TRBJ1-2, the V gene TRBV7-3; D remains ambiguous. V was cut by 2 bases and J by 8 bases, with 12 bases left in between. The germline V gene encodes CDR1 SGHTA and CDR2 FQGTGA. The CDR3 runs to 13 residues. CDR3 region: CASSLGLGRGYTF. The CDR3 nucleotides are TGTGCCAGCAGCTTAGGATTGGGCCGGGGCTACACCTTC.

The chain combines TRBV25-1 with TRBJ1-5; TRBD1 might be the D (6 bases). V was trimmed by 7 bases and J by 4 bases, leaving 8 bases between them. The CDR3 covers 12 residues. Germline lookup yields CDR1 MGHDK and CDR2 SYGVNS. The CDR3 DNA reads TGTGCCAGCAAGGGACATAATCAGCCCCAGCATTTT. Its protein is CASKGHNQPQHF. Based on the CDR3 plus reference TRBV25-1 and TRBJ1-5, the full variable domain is EADIYQTPRYLVIGTGKKITLECSQTMGHDKMYWYQQDPGMELHLIHYSYGVNSTEKGDLSSESTVSRIRTEHFPLTLESARPSHTSQYLCASKGHNQPQHFGDGTRLSIL.

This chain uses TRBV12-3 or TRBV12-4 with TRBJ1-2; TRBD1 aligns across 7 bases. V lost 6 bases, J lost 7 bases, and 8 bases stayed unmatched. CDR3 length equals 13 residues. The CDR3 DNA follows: TGTGCCAGCAGCCGGGAGGGGGCCTTTGGCTACACCTTC. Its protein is CASSREGAFGYTF.

The CDR3: CASSLGVKSQPQHF. The CDR3, as DNA: TGTGCCAGCAGTCTAGGGGTCAAGAGTCAGCCCCAGCATTTT. The V gene is TRBV6-6, the J gene TRBJ1-5, with D possibly matching TRBD1 (5 bases). Germline-derived CDR1 and CDR2 are MNHNY and SVGAGI (reference sequence). This CDR3 is built from 14 residues. V gave up 5 bases and J gave up 6 bases, with 14 bases separating them.

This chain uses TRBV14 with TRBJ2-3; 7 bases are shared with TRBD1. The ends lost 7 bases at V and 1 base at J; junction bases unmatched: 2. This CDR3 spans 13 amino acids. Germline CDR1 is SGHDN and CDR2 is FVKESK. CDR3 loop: CASKGARTDTQYF. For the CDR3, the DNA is TGTGCCAGCAAGGGGGCTCGCACAGATACGCAGTATTTT.

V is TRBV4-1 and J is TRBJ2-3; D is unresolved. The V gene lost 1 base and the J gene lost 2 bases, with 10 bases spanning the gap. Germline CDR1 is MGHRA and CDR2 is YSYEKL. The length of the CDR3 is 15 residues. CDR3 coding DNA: TGCGCCAGCAGCCAAGGAGATAAAACCACAGATACGCAGTATTTT. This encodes CASSQGDKTTDTQYF.

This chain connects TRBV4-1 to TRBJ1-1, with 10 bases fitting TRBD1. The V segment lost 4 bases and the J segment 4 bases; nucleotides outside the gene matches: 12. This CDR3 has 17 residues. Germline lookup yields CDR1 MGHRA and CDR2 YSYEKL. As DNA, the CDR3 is TGCGCCAGCAGCCTCCCCCCCGCGGGGACAGGGGTCACTGAAGCTTTCTTT. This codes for CASSLPPAGTGVTEAFF.

CDR3 DNA: TGTGCCAGCAGTGAAACAATGGCGGGCCTTGTCACTGAAGCTTTCTTT. Protein: CASSETMAGLVTEAFF. The V and J genes are TRBV2 and TRBJ1-1; D unresolved. The V end was cut by 2 bases, the J end by 4 bases, with 17 bases between. The germline CDR1 and CDR2 sequences are SNHLY and FYNNEI. The CDR3 is made up of 16 amino acids.

The CDR3 DNA sequence: TGTGCCATCAGTGGAGCGGTGAACACTGAAGCTTTCTTT. This encodes CAISGAVNTEAFF. This rearrangement joins TRBV10-3 to TRBJ1-1; no firm D call. CDR3 length: 13 residues. Germline V gene sequence: CDR1 ENHRY, CDR2 SYGVKD. V shed 4 bases and J shed 0 bases, with 6 bases lying between them.

For the CDR3, the DNA is TGTGCCAGCAGCCAAGACAGGGTTTCTGGAAACACCATATATTTT. Translating it yields CASSQDRVSGNTIYF. The rearrangement links TRBV4-2 to TRBJ1-3; the D gene is possibly TRBD1 (5 bases). The CDR3 has 15 amino acids. V gave up 0 bases and J gave up 1 base, with 7 bases separating them. The germline CDR1 and CDR2 sequences are LGHNA and YNFKEQ.